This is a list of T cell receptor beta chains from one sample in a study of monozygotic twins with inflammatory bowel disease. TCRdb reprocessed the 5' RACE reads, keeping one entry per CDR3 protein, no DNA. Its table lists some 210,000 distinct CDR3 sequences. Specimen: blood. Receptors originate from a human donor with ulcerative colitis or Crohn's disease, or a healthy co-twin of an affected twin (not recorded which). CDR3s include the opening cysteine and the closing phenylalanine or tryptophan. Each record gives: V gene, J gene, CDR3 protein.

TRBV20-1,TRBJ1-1,CSAYRQEDTEAFF
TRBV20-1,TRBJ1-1,CSARGFGDRASNTEAFF
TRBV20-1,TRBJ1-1,CSARDVTGGVMNTEAFF
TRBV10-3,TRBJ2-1,CAISTGTRSYNEQFF
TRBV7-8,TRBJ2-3,CASSVSELPGTQYF
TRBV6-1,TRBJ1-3,CASSRPGPLNSGNTIYF
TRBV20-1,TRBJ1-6,CSAPEGYNSPLHF
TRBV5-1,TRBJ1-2,CASSTAGTGAFGYTF
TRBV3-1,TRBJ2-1,CASSQRRGNEQFF
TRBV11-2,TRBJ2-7,CASSLVREPYEQYF
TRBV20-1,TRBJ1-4,CSAPTGAVEKLFF